One T cell receptor (beta chain) is described in this entry. What it binds is not known. TCRdb derives one entry per CDR3 protein from the 5' RACE reads, leaving out DNA. The listing contains fewer than 400,000 distinct CDR3 sequences. These data belong to a study of monozygotic twins with inflammatory bowel disease. Study conclusions and caveats: Healthy co-twins showed greater TCRbeta diversity (inverse Simpson) than IBD patients.

Germline V gene sequence: CDR1 MDHEN, CDR2 SYDVKM. The CDR3 is 13 amino acids. This chain joins TRBV28 and TRBJ2-2; TCRdb's D call of TRBD2 is untestable without DNA. This clonotype was sampled from a human donor with ulcerative colitis or Crohn's disease, or a healthy co-twin of an affected twin (not recorded which). Sample: blood. This chain's CDR3 is CASQREYGGELFF.